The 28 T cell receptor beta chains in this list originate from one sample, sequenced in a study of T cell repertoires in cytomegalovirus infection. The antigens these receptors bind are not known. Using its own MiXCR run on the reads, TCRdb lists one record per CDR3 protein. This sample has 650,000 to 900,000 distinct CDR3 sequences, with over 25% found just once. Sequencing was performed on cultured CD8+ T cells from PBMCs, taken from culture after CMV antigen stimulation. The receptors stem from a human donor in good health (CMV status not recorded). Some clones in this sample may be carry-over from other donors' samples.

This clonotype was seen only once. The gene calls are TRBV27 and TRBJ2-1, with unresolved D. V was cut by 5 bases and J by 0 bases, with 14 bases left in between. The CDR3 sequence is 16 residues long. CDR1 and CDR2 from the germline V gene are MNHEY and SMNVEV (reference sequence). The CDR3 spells CASSPFAASSYNEQFF. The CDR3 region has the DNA TGTGCCAGCAGTCCCTTTGCGGCCAGCTCCTACAATGAGCAGTTCTTC.

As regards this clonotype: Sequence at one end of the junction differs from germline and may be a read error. CDR3 coding DNA: TGTGCCAGCAGCCAAGATCAATACACAGATACGCAGTATTTT. Its protein is CASSQDQYTDTQYF. The genes are TRBV4-1 and TRBJ2-3; D not resolved. The CDR3 is 14 residues long. Germline lookup yields CDR1 MGHRA and CDR2 YSYEKL.

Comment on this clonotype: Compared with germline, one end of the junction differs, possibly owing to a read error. The CDR3 DNA reads as TGTGCCAACAGTTATAAGACCCGGGCGGACTATGGCTACACCTTC. It yields the protein CANSYKTRADYGYTF. The chain joins TRBV6-5 to TRBJ1-2; D remains unclear. The CDR3 runs to 15 residues. CDR1 and CDR2 from the germline V gene are MNHEY and SVGAGI.

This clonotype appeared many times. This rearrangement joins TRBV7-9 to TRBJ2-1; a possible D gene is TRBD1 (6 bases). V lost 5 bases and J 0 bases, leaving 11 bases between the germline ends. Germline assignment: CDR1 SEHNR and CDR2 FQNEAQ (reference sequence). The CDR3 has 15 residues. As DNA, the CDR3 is TGTGCCAGCAGCCCGGGACATACCTCCTACAATGAGCAGTTCTTC. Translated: CASSPGHTSYNEQFF. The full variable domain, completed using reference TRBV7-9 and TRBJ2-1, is DTGVSQNPRHKITKRGQNVTFRCDPISEHNRLYWYRQTLGQGPEFLTYFQNEAQLEKSRLLSDRFSAERPKGSFSTLEIQRTEQGDSAMYLCASSPGHTSYNEQFFGPGTRLTVL.

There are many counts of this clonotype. Here the CDR3 reads CASSLALLGGGMLGYTF. The CDR3 coding sequence is TGTGCCAGCAGCTTAGCCTTACTGGGAGGGGGGATGCTCGGCTACACCTTC. The chain has TRBV7-2 and TRBJ1-2, with D perhaps TRBD1 (6 bases). V was cut by 0 bases and J by 8 bases, with 22 bases left in between. The length of the CDR3 is 17 residues. The germline V gene encodes CDR1 SGHTA and CDR2 FQGNSA. The full variable domain, rest sourced from reference TRBV7-2 and TRBJ1-2, is GAGVSQSPSNKVTEKGKDVELRCDPISGHTALYWYRQSLGQGLEFLIYFQGNSAPDKSGLPSDRFSAERTGGSVSTLTIQRTQQEDSAVYLCASSLALLGGGMLGYTFGSGTRLTVV.

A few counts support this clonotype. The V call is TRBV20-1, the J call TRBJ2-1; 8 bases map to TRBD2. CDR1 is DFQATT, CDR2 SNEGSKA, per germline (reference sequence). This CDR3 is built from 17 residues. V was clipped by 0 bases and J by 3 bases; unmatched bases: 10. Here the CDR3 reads CSARDPSGGGYYNEQFF. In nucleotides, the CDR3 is TGCAGTGCTAGAGATCCCAGCGGGGGTGGCTACTACAATGAGCAGTTCTTC.

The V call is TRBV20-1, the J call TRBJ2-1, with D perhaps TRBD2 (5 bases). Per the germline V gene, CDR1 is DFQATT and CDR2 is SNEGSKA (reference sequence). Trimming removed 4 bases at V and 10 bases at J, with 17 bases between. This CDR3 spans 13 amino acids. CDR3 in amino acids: CSATELGPEEQFF. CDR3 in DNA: TGCAGTGCTACCGAACTAGGCCCCGAGGAGCAGTTCTTC.

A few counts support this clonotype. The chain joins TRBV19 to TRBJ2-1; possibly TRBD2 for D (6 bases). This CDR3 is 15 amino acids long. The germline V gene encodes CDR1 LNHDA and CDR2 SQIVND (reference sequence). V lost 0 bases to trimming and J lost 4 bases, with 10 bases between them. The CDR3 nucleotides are TGTGCCAGTAGTATAGACGGGGGACGTTACAATGAGCAGTTCTTC. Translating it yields CASSIDGGRYNEQFF. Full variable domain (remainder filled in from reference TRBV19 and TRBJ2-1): DGGITQSPKYLFRKEGQNVTLSCEQNLNHDAMYWYRQDPGQGLRLIYYSQIVNDFQKGDIAEGYSVSREKKESFPLTVTSAQKNPTAFYLCASSIDGGRYNEQFFGPGTRLTVL.

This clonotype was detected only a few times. The CDR3 DNA reads TGTGCCAGCAGTTCTCTGAGCCTGGTTCAAGAGACCCAGTACTTC. Amino acids: CASSSLSLVQETQYF. This chain links TRBV6-2 or TRBV6-3 with TRBJ2-5, with unresolved D. The V and J ends lost 4 bases and 2 bases respectively, with 14 bases between them. CDR1 and CDR2 from the germline V gene are MNHEY and SVGEGT. The CDR3 extends over 15 amino acids.

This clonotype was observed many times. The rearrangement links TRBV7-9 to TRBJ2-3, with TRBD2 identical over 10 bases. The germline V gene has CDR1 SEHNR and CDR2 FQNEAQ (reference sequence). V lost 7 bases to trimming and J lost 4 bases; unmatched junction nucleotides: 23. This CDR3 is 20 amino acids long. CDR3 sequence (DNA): TGTGCCAGCATCCATAGGGGGGGGGGGACTAGCGCCCCGGGAGCAGATACGCAGTATTTT. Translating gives CASIHRGGGTSAPGADTQYF.

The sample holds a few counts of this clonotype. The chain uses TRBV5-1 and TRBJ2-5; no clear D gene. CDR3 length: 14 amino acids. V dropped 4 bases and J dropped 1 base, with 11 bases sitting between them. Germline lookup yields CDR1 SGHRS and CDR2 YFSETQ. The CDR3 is CASSPARTQETQYF. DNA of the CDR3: TGCGCCAGCAGCCCGGCCAGAACCCAAGAGACCCAGTACTTC.

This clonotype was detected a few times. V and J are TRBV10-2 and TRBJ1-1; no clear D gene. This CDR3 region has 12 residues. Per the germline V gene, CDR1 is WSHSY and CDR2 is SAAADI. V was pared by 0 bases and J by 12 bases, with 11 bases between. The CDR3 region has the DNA TGCGCCAGCAGTGAGTCTTGGTATACATCTTTCTTT. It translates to CASSESWYTSFF.

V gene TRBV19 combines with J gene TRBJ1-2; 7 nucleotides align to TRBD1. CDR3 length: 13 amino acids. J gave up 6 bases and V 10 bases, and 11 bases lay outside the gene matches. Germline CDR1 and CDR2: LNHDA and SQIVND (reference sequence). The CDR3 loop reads CAISFGTADGYTF. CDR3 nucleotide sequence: TGTGCCATTAGCTTCGGGACAGCTGATGGCTACACCTTC.

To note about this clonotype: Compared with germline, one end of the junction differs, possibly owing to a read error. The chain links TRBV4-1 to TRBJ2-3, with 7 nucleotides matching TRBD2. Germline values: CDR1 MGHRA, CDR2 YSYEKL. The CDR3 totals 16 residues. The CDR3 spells CASSPTRGGDRDTQYF. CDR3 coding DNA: TGTGCCAGCAGCCCAACTCGCGGGGGAGACCGAGATACGCAGTATTTT.

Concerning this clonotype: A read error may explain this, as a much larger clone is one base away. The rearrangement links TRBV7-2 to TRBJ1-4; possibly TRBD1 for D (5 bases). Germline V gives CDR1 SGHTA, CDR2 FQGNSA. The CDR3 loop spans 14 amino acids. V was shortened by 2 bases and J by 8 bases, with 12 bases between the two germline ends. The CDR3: CASSLSTGLEKLFF. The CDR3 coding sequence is TGTGCCAGCAGCTTATCCACAGGATTAGAAAAACTGTTTTTT.

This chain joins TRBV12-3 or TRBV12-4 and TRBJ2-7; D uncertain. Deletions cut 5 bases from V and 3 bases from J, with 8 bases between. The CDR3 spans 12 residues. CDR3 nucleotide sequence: TGTGCCAGCAGTCCCATCTACTACGAGCAGTACTTC. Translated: CASSPIYYEQYF.

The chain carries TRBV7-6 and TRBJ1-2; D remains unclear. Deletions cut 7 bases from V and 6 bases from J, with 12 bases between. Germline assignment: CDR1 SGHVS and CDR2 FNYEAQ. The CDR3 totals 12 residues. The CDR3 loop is CASISPGDGYTF. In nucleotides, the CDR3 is TGTGCCAGCATCTCCCCGGGCGATGGCTACACCTTC.

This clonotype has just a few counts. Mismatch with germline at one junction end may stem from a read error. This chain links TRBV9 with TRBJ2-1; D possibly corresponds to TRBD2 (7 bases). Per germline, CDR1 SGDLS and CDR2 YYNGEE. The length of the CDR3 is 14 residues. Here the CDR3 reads CASTVGGAGNEQFF. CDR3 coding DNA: TGTGCCAGCACCGTAGGGGGGGCAGGCAATGAGCAGTTCTTC.

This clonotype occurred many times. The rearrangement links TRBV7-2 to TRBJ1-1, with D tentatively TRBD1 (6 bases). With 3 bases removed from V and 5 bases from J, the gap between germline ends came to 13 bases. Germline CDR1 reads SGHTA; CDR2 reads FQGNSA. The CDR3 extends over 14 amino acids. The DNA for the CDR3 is TGTGCCAGCAGCTTGGGGGGCGGATTGACTGAAGCTTTCTTT. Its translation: CASSLGGGLTEAFF.

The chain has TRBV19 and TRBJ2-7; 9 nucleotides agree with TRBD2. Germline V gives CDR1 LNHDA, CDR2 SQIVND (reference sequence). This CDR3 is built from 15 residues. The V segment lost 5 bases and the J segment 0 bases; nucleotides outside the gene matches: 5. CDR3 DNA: TGTGCCAGTAGTGTTACTAGCGGGTACTCCTACGAGCAGTACTTC. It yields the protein CASSVTSGYSYEQYF.

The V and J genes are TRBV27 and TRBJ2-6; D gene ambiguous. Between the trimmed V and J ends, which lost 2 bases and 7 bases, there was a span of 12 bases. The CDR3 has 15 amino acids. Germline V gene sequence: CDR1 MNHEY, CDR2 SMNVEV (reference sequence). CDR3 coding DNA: TGTGCCAGCAGTTTAGAGGATCCGGCAGCCAACGTCCTGACTTTC. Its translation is CASSLEDPAANVLTF.

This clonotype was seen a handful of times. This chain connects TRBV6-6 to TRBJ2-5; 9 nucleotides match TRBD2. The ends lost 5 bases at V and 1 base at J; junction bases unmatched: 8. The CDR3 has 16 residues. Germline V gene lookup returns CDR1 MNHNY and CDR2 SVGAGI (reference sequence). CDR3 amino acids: CASSHGVAGVQETQYF. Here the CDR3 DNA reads TGTGCCAGCAGTCATGGGGTAGCGGGGGTCCAAGAGACCCAGTACTTC.

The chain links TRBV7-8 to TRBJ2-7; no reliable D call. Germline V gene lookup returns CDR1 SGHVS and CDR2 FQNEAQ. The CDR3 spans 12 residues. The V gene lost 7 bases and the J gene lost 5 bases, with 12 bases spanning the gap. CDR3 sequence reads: CASNISWDEQYV. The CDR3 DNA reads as TGTGCCAGCAACATCAGCTGGGACGAGCAGTACGTC.

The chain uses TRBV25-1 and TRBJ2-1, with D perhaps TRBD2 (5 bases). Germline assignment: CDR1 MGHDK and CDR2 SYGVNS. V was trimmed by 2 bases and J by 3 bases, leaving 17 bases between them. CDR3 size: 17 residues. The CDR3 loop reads CASSEPAGVEVYNEQFF. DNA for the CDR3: TGTGCCAGCAGTGAACCGGCCGGGGTTGAGGTCTACAATGAGCAGTTCTTC.

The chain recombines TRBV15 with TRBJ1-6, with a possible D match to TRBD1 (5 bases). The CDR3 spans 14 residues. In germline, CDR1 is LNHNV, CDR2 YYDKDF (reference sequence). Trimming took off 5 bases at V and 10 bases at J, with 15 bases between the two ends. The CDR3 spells CATSWARDPSPLHF. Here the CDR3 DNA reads TGTGCCACCAGCTGGGCCAGGGACCCCTCACCCCTCCACTTT.

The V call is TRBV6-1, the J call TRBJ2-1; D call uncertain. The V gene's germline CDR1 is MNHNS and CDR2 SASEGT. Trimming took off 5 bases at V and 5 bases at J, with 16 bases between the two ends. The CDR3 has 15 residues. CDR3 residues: CASSPLRRPNNEQFF. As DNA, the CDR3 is TGTGCCAGCAGTCCGCTTCGTAGGCCTAACAATGAGCAGTTCTTC.

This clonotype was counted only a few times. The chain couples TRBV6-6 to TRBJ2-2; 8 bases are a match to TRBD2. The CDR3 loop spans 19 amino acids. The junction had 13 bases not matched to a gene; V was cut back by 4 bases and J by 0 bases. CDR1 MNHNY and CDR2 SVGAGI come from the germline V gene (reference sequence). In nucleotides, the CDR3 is TGTGCCAGCAGTTTTACTGGACTAGCCACCCACCCGAACACCGGGGAGCTGTTTTTT. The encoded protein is CASSFTGLATHPNTGELFF.

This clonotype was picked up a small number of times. The CDR3 spells CASSIDQPQPQHF. DNA for the CDR3: TGTGCCAGTAGTATAGATCAGCCCCAGCCCCAGCATTTT. The chain joins TRBV19 to TRBJ1-5, with D unresolved. CDR1 is LNHDA and CDR2 is SQIVND in the germline V gene (reference sequence). V lost 0 bases and J 7 bases, leaving 7 bases between the germline ends. This CDR3 spans 13 amino acids.